The T cell receptor (beta chain) under discussion was sequenced for a study of shared clonotypes between healthy human individuals. In the study overall: Every donor yielded three CD4 naive, three CD4 memory, two CD8 naive and one CD8 memory plate. Study results and limitations: Only blood underwent sampling, and tissue repertoires likely differ. Naive CD4 clonotypes overlapped across a handful of donors at about 5.2%.

Germline lookup yields CDR1 SGHTA and CDR2 FQGNSA. This CDR3 has 15 residues. V lost 5 bases to trimming and J lost 5 bases, with 19 bases between them. A remark on this clone: The antigen remains unidentified.

The table came from immunoSEQ multiplex PCR; TCRdb's copy has only in-frame clones and leaves some out. The sample lists more than 1.2 million clones; less than 99% were seen once. From CD4+ cells came CD45RA+ naive and CD45RA-negative memory subsets. The receptor was derived from a man aged 30-40 years in good health. What was sequenced was naive CD4+ T cells sorted from blood. Subset reported: CD45RA+ positively selected. This chain connects TRBV7-2 to TRBJ2-7; D might be TRBD2 (5 bases). In DNA form, the CDR3 reads TGTGCCAGCAGCCCCAGACCTAGCTTCGGTCACGAGCAGTACTTC. As protein: CASSPRPSFGHEQYF.